One and the same sample provided the 2 T cell receptor beta chains below, sequenced in a study of spatial heterogeneity in lung cancer. Time point indicated: sample taken at primary tumor resection. TCRdb reprocessed the 5' RACE reads with MiXCR, giving one entry per CDR3 protein. The table records 35,000 to 45,000 distinct CDR3 sequences, approximately 5.2% of them present only once. The specimen comprised PBMCs, sampled at surgery. The source is a female donor with early-stage non-small cell lung cancer.

At least ten counts were recorded for this clonotype. The CDR3 sequence: CASRLGDGSGGDQETQYF. The CDR3 nucleotides read TGTGCAAGTCGCTTAGGAGATGGTAGCGGGGGGGACCAAGAGACCCAGTACTTC. The chain couples TRBV12-2 to TRBJ2-5; TRBD2 is the table's D call, not checked against the DNA. TRBV12-2 is reported as a pseudogene. The CDR3 is made up of 18 amino acids.

This clonotype was recorded a few times. The CDR3 region has the DNA TGTGCCAGCAGCCGAACCCGACAGGGGGCGAATGAGCAGTTCTTC. Its translation: CASSRTRQGANEQFF. The chain employs TRBV2 and TRBJ2-1, with TRBD1 matching over 10 bases. There are 15 residues in the CDR3. CDR1 and CDR2 (germline): SNHLY, FYNNEI. Unmatched junction bases numbered 9, after V lost 6 bases and J lost 7 bases.